What follows describes a single T cell receptor beta chain. Its antigen is undetermined. This sample stems from a study of long-term antiretroviral therapy in people with HIV. Study-level findings and limits: Patients on ART gained diversity, which nonetheless stayed below transplant donor controls.

The immunoSEQ assay was v3.0, run at survey level. Only in-frame clones appear in the TCRdb table, and some are missing; sequencing was by immunoSEQ multiplex PCR. Of tens of thousands of clones in the sample, 85% to 95% were seen once. Each HIV-infected participant was given treatment in the United States. The receptor comes from a man in his fifties with HIV. The sample here was unsorted PBMCs, taken 5.3 years after starting antiretroviral therapy.

The CDR3 nucleotides read TGTGCCAGCAGCTTGGGGACAGGGGATGGGAAGCTTAGAAATCAGCCCCAGCATTTT. Translation: CASSLGTGDGKLRNQPQHF. This sequence joins TRBV5-8 and TRBJ1-5, with 9 nucleotides matching TRBD1. V dropped 0 bases and J dropped 4; count of bases not matched to a gene: 14. The CDR3 has 19 residues. Germline V gene lookup returns CDR1 SGHTS and CDR2 YDEGEE.